Here is one T cell receptor (beta chain) with its context. The antigen is undetermined. The CDR3 ends on some other residue instead of the conserved phenylalanine or tryptophan, so this is likely a read error. The DNA is left out, because the CDR3 cannot be placed on it with certainty; the CDR3 is given as TCRdb lists it. From RNA transcripts, TCR beta CDR3 regions were amplified. RT-PCR in the first round (using the HTBI primer set) targeted the TCR CDR3. TCRdb processed the multiplex PCR reads anew with MiXCR; each CDR3 protein has one entry. The sample has about 59,000 distinct CDR3 sequences, roughly 50% seen once; the top ten hold 2.5% to 3.5%. Both ends counted, the CDR3 spans 9 residues. The data stem from a study of T cells in Graves' hyperthyroidism and ophthalmopathy. Study-level results: Progression to ophthalmopathy was predicted a median of roughly 6.5 months early. Most thyroid clonotypes expanded above 0.001 appeared in blood too.

The PBMCs were sourced from fresh peripheral blood (10 ml). The V call is TRBV12-3 or TRBV12-4, the J call TRBJ1-4; the table names TRBD1, a call not compared with the DNA. This TCR was sampled from a woman aged 60-70 years with Graves' ophthalmopathy. The sequenced sample consisted of blood. CDR3 sequence reads: CASSPPLIY.